The clone carrying this T cell receptor beta chain was counted a few times. Measured with immunoSEQ multiplex PCR; TCRdb has only the in-frame clones, and not every one. The sample has about 6,800 clones; around 49% are singletons. The CDR3 consists of 15 residues. These data belong to a study of T cells in localized non-small cell lung cancer. The chain couples TRBV7-5 to TRBJ2-6; the DNA was not used to check the table's D call, TRBD1. TRBV7-5 is described as a pseudogene. Here the sequenced sample was lymph node tissue, taken before any cancer treatment. The receptor comes from a man aged 40 to 69 with stage I lung adenocarcinoma. CDR3 DNA: TGTGCCAGCAGGGATAAATCTGCTGGGGCCAACGTCCTGACTTTC. Protein: CASRDKSAGANVLTF.